These T cell receptor beta chains were read from a single sample in a study of cytomegalovirus exposure and HLA in healthy donors. The table came from immunoSEQ multiplex PCR; TCRdb's copy has only in-frame clones and leaves some out. The profile shows around 130,000 clones, about 74% of them singletons. Sequenced input: PBMCs. Receptor source: a woman aged 55-75 years in good health and CMV-seronegative. The CDR3 runs from the conserved cysteine through the conserved F or W. A D gene is named only where the DNA matches it firmly. Where a row states a size, it is once, few, many or the class of an expanded clone; other rows omit it.

J gene: TRBJ1-5; clone size: .; CDR3 length: 15; V gene: TRBV28; D gene: .; CDR3 protein: CASSTRDHSNQPQHF; CDR3 DNA: TGTGCCAGCAGTACCAGGGATCATAGCAATCAGCCCCAGCATTTT
J gene: TRBJ2-3; clone size: .; CDR3 length: 14; V gene: TRBV5-1; D gene: .; CDR3 protein: CASSLGGATDTQYF; CDR3 DNA: TGCGCCAGCAGCTTGGGCGGGGCGACAGATACGCAGTATTTT
J gene: TRBJ1-1; clone size: once; CDR3 length: 15; V gene: TRBV18; D gene: TRBD1; CDR3 protein: CASSPGTGRTTEAFF; CDR3 DNA: TGTGCCAGCTCACCAGGGACAGGGAGAACAACTGAAGCTTTCTTT
J gene: TRBJ2-7; clone size: few; CDR3 length: 15; V gene: TRBV28; D gene: TRBD1; CDR3 protein: CASRPRDRDSHEQYF; CDR3 DNA: TGTGCCAGCAGACCGCGGGACAGGGATTCTCACGAGCAGTACTTC
J gene: TRBJ2-3; clone size: once; CDR3 length: 15; V gene: TRBV18; D gene: .; CDR3 protein: CASSPRGLPTDTQYF; CDR3 DNA: TGTGCCAGCTCACCAAGGGGCCTCCCCACAGATACGCAGTATTTT
J gene: TRBJ1-4; clone size: few; CDR3 length: 14; V gene: TRBV28; D gene: TRBD1; CDR3 protein: CASSPGGPNEKLFF; CDR3 DNA: TGTGCCAGCAGTCCAGGGGGCCCGAATGAAAAACTGTTTTTT
J gene: TRBJ1-1; clone size: few; CDR3 length: 12; V gene: TRBV6-5; D gene: .; CDR3 protein: CASSYSTGITFF; CDR3 DNA: TGTGCCAGCAGTTACTCGACAGGTATAACTTTCTTT
J gene: TRBJ2-7; clone size: .; CDR3 length: 14; V gene: TRBV14; D gene: .; CDR3 protein: CASSPLGQSYEQYF; CDR3 DNA: TGTGCCAGCAGCCCGTTGGGACAATCCTACGAGCAGTACTTC
J gene: TRBJ1-5; clone size: .; CDR3 length: 16; V gene: TRBV7-8; D gene: .; CDR3 protein: CASSLERGEWDQPQHF; CDR3 DNA: TGTGCCAGCAGCTTAGAGCGCGGGGAATGGGATCAGCCCCAGCATTTT
J gene: TRBJ1-2; clone size: .; CDR3 length: 12; V gene: TRBV25-1; D gene: .; CDR3 protein: CASRGTTHGYTF; CDR3 DNA: TGTGCCAGCAGGGGGACAACCCATGGCTACACCTTC
J gene: TRBJ1-4; clone size: .; CDR3 length: 17; V gene: TRBV19; D gene: .; CDR3 protein: CASSNVGRGALGEKLFF; CDR3 DNA: TGTGCCAGTAGTAACGTGGGGAGGGGAGCTCTTGGAGAAAAACTGTTTTTT
J gene: TRBJ2-7; clone size: .; CDR3 length: 14; V gene: TRBV5-1; D gene: TRBD1; CDR3 protein: CASNPGTATYEQYF; CDR3 DNA: TGCGCCAGTAACCCCGGGACAGCTACCTACGAGCAGTACTTC
J gene: TRBJ2-1; clone size: .; CDR3 length: 12; V gene: TRBV27; D gene: .; CDR3 protein: CASSYRADEQFF; CDR3 DNA: TGTGCCAGCAGCTACAGGGCCGATGAGCAGTTCTTC
J gene: TRBJ2-3; clone size: .; CDR3 length: 14; V gene: TRBV5-1; D gene: TRBD1; CDR3 protein: CASSADRGGDTQYF; CDR3 DNA: TGCGCCAGCAGCGCTGACAGGGGAGGCGATACGCAGTATTTT
J gene: TRBJ1-6; clone size: once; CDR3 length: 15; V gene: TRBV5-1; D gene: .; CDR3 protein: CASSLLQGSDSPLHF; CDR3 DNA: TGCGCCAGCAGCTTGTTACAGGGATCGGATTCACCCCTCCACTTT
J gene: TRBJ1-2; clone size: .; CDR3 length: 14; V gene: TRBV30; D gene: .; CDR3 protein: CAWVQSGGTGGYTF; CDR3 DNA: TGTGCCTGGGTCCAGAGTGGGGGGACCGGCGGCTACACCTTC
J gene: TRBJ2-7; clone size: .; CDR3 length: 17; V gene: TRBV6-4; D gene: TRBD1; CDR3 protein: CASRATGGCKGLYEQYF; CDR3 DNA: TGTGCCAGCAGAGCCACAGGGGGATGTAAAGGGTTGTACGAGCAGTACTTC
J gene: TRBJ2-7; clone size: .; CDR3 length: 16; V gene: TRBV4-1; D gene: TRBD1; CDR3 protein: CASSQVTGQGTYEQYF; CDR3 DNA: TGCGCCAGCAGCCAAGTAACGGGACAGGGGACTTACGAGCAGTACTTC
J gene: TRBJ2-7; clone size: .; CDR3 length: 15; V gene: TRBV4-1; D gene: .; CDR3 protein: CASSQDAGLSYEQYF; CDR3 DNA: TGCGCCAGCAGCCAAGACGCAGGGCTCTCCTACGAGCAGTACTTC
J gene: TRBJ2-7; clone size: .; CDR3 length: 15; V gene: TRBV27; D gene: .; CDR3 protein: CASSLLGTGNYEQYF; CDR3 DNA: TGTGCCAGCAGTTTATTGGGGACTGGCAATTACGAGCAGTACTTC
J gene: TRBJ1-2; clone size: .; CDR3 length: 11; V gene: TRBV10-2; D gene: .; CDR3 protein: CASSDGLAYTF; CDR3 DNA: TGCGCCAGCAGTGACGGACTTGCCTACACCTTC
J gene: TRBJ2-2; clone size: .; CDR3 length: 18; V gene: TRBV28; D gene: .; CDR3 protein: CASTQGRLRTLGAGELFF; CDR3 DNA: TGTGCCAGCACCCAAGGGAGACTCAGAACCCTTGGGGCCGGGGAGCTGTTTTTT
J gene: TRBJ2-3; clone size: .; CDR3 length: 16; V gene: TRBV5-1; D gene: TRBD2; CDR3 protein: CASSFKRGANTDTQYF; CDR3 DNA: TGCGCCAGCAGCTTCAAGCGGGGGGCAAACACAGATACGCAGTATTTT
J gene: TRBJ2-2; clone size: .; CDR3 length: 15; V gene: TRBV6-4; D gene: TRBD1; CDR3 protein: CASSRGWLNTGELFF; CDR3 DNA: TGTGCCAGCAGCAGGGGGTGGTTGAACACCGGGGAGCTGTTTTTT
J gene: TRBJ2-1; clone size: .; CDR3 length: 16; V gene: TRBV7-9; D gene: .; CDR3 protein: CASSLSVTGYYNEQFF; CDR3 DNA: TGTGCCAGCAGCTTATCGGTGACTGGCTACTACAATGAGCAGTTCTTC
J gene: TRBJ2-5; clone size: .; CDR3 length: 16; V gene: TRBV5-1; D gene: .; CDR3 protein: CASSLLGTGSQETQYF; CDR3 DNA: TGCGCCAGCAGCTTATTAGGAACAGGGTCGCAAGAGACCCAGTACTTC
J gene: TRBJ2-1; clone size: .; CDR3 length: 14; V gene: TRBV4-1; D gene: .; CDR3 protein: CASSPLRGGAGQFF; CDR3 DNA: TGCGCCAGCAGCCCCCTCCGCGGGGGCGCCGGGCAGTTCTTC